This TCR beta chain was documented in a study of CD8 T cells in Susac syndrome. Germline-derived CDR1 and CDR2 are SEHNR and FQNEAQ (reference sequence). The CDR3 totals 18 residues. V lost 4 bases and J 2 bases, leaving 18 bases between the germline ends. RNA totalling about 0.45 to 1 ug underwent reverse transcription with random hexamers. Multiplex immunoSEQ PCR targeted 54 Vbeta and 13 Jbeta TCR beta segments. One entry per CDR3 protein results from TCRdb running MiXCR on the immunoSEQ multiplex PCR reads. The sample records around 99,000 distinct CDR3 sequences, 90% to 98% being singletons. CD8+ and CD4+ T cells from blood underwent TCR beta sequencing, which was carried out in a high-throughput format. The authors negatively isolated CD8+ and CD4+ T cells and FACS-enriched TEMRA cells.

This receptor was obtained from a human donor in good health. Sequenced sample: CD4+ T cells from PBMCs. The rearrangement joins TRBV7-9 to TRBJ2-6; TRBD1 might be the D (6 bases). CDR3 sequence: CASSSWGQYDAGANVLTF. The CDR3 nucleotides are TGTGCCAGCAGCTCTTGGGGGCAGTACGATGCTGGGGCCAACGTCCTGACTTTC.